The T cell receptor beta chain under discussion was sequenced for a study of cytomegalovirus exposure and HLA in healthy donors (dated by TCRdb to 2015 to 2018). Notes on the research overall: In an earlier analysis of about 560 of the donors, 276 Gb of sequence data and approximately 120 million unique TCR beta sequences from some 170 million T cells were reported. An early release covering roughly 640 HLA-typed donors comprised about 300 gigabases of sequencing data and 85 million or so unique TCR sequences. The genetic ancestry cluster associated with self-reported Caucasian donors included about four fifths of the roughly 390 genotyped donors. The aim of the study was to test whether cataloging public T cell receptors could identify signatures of past pathogen exposure. Using immunosequencing, the study profiled T cell repertoires from 550 to 750 subjects and related those repertoires to cytomegalovirus serostatus. Along with the approximately 670-subject first cohort, a separate validation cohort of over 90 different subjects was used. To predict cytomegalovirus infection status, the study combined high-throughput TCR immunosequencing, statistical association of individual TCRs with disease status, and machine learning. In a later analysis, previously published TCR beta repertoires from several hundred donors were re-analyzed and high-resolution HLA genotyping was added so that TCR occurrence patterns could be studied. Rather than using new phenotypic data, the later analysis identified candidate immune exposures from TCR beta sequences and from how often those sequences occurred across donors. In an earlier analysis of 550 to 700 of the donors, high-throughput TCR beta sequencing was used to judge whether each TCR beta V gene segment behaved as functional or pseudogenic. Donor age, sex, ethnicity and CMV serostatus were compiled alongside the repertoire data. Genome-wide SNP genotypes for about 65% of the 666 donors were used in a later genetic analysis, which treated that subset as a discovery cohort. All discovery cohort repertoires had been generated on a single sequencing platform. Both class I and class II loci were covered by HLA typing, at four-digit resolution. Typing coverage varied by locus: about 629-640 donors for A, B, C, DRB1 and DQB1; more than 500 for DQA1; about 590 for DPA1; 450 to 480 for DPB1. A handful of DR-DQ haplotypes were handled as single units for association and clustering because linkage in the cohort was strong. On average, around 240,000 unique TCR beta nucleotide sequences were sequenced per donor among a few hundred genotyped donors of the cohort, with approximately 18% of those sequences being non-productive. The full study reports these points: For the cohort, immune exposure information was limited to CMV serostatus. A further reported finding was that TCR beta sequences accurately predicted the HLA-A and HLA-B alleles for most subjects in the first cohort. This cohort had only TCR beta chains sequenced, and the lack of alpha or paired-chain data limited which features could be detected. According to a later genetic analysis, donors in an Asian-associated ancestry cluster had fewer N-insertions in productive TCRs than the approximately 650-donor mean. Most TCR sequences were observed very rarely across donors, whereas some public TCRs were present in many individuals. Roughly 17 rarely observed V segments, including chromosome 9 orphons, were excluded from the earlier analysis of about 600 of the donors because counts were too low. Because HLA typing was unavailable for some donors at each locus, only the typed subset was used in association tests. When HLA alleles, especially DR and DQ, strongly co-occurred, TCR associations were difficult to assign to individual alleles. A few of the identified cytomegalovirus-associated TCR beta chains were confirmed in vitro to be specific for cytomegalovirus antigens. In a later analysis, HLA-associated TCR beta chains showed more clonal expansion and lower generation probabilities than non-associated chains that were equally common. Broadly in line with IMGT annotations, most TCR beta V segments showed up in productive rearrangements about 87% or about 30% of the time in an earlier analysis of 587 of the donors. The study listed 164 TCR beta chains as associated with cytomegalovirus. In a later analysis, TCR association rates were found to vary across HLA loci, with the most associated TCRs seen for DRB1 alleles and the fewest for HLA-C alleles. Specific HLA alleles were associated with 15,000 to 20,000 TCR beta sequences at a false discovery rate of 0.05 in a later analysis. Most CMV-associated TCR beta chains appeared to be HLA-restricted in a later analysis, and the HLA associations seemed to be driven largely by CMV exposure. In both the original and validation cohorts, the classifier was reported to diagnose cytomegalovirus status with high specificity and sensitivity. V-gene and J-gene trimming of TCR beta chains was associated with a missense DCLRE1C variant in a later genetic analysis, and the association was replicated in an independent cohort. It was suggested by the authors that the approach could potentially be generalized to other disease states and immunological phenotypes. Correlated functional status among segregating V segments might reflect linkage disequilibrium, but an unknown experimental factor could not be ruled out. Roughly uniform sequencing depth across donors was assumed in presence/absence analyses, although this assumption may not hold. In a later analysis, several top co-occurrence clusters were reported to appear linked to parvovirus B19, influenza, CMV and Epstein-Barr virus. The sequencing pipeline was judged likely to have produced a cluster of highly shared sequence variants as a technical artifact.

The cohort consisted of 670 or so healthy bone marrow donors. All cohort members were sampled while nominally healthy, although unrecorded immune exposures were likely present. The donor tested CMV seronegative and was one of the 352 seronegative cohort members. Every donor gave a peripheral blood sample, and the peripheral blood mononuclear cells from that sample were used for TCR beta sequencing. The Qiagen DNeasy Blood Extraction Kit was used to extract genomic DNA from the blood cell samples. Remarks on this clone: This clone's antigen is unknown. No base quality values were provided; no much bigger clone lies one nucleotide off.

The library was generated by the immunoSEQ multiplex PCR assay. For the multiplex PCR, a mixture combining 60 forward primers for TCR Vbeta segments and 13 reverse primers for TCR Jbeta segments was used. Amplification of the CDR3 region of rearranged TCR beta genes was performed with a multiplex PCR assay on genomic DNA. Amplified TCR beta libraries were sequenced as 87-base-pair reads on the Illumina HiSeq System. The paper's processing steps were these. Across the 500 to 700 repertoires, a later analysis counted 75 million to 90 million unique TCR beta chains, approximately 10 million of which were shared by at least two donors. A nearest-neighbor algorithm error-corrected the raw reads and collapsed the reads into unique sequences, merging closely related sequences to remove PCR and sequencing errors. Alignment of CDR3 sequences to IMGT reference sequences was used to assign V, D and J gene segments. For a sequence to be retained, a match of at least six nucleotides to both a V gene segment and a J gene segment was required. A rearrangement was called productive if the CDR3 had no stop codons and remained in frame with V and J, and every other rearrangement was called non-productive. Following IMGT convention, CDR3 was defined as the stretch from the second conserved V-encoded cysteine to the conserved J-encoded phenylalanine. In an earlier analysis of 587 of the donors, sequences lacking an unambiguous match to a single V gene segment were excluded. In an earlier analysis of approximately 610 of the donors, V segments were called functional above 56.7% productive rearrangements and were called segregating when the between-donor standard deviation exceeded 5%. A statistical classification framework was built for diagnosing cytomegalovirus status from the catalog of TCR beta chain sequences. In a later analysis, TCR nucleotide sequences were compared against IMGT/GENE-DB human TR gene sequences so that V and J genes could be assigned. In a later analysis, CDR3 sequences and most-parsimonious VDJ recombination scenarios were assigned using the TCRdist pipeline. In a later analysis, each TCR beta chain was defined by its CDR3 amino acid sequence together with its V-gene family, and reads lacking a unique V-gene family were excluded. A later analysis removed 450 to 600 highly shared, low-generation-probability nucleotide sequences to deal with suspected cross-contamination and a sequencing artifact. In a later analysis, a clonal expansion index was calculated for each public chain from normalized within-repertoire ranks of inferred template counts. Generation probabilities in a later analysis came from a VDJ recombination model fitted to out-of-frame rearrangements, and those results were checked against IGoR. In a later analysis, TCR-TCR, TCR-HLA and TCR-CMV co-occurrence was scored with hypergeometric tests, and a repertoire-size bias correction was applied to TCR pairs. To estimate false discovery rates, a later analysis permuted the HLA or CMV assignments 20 times. A later analysis grouped co-occurring TCRs with DBSCAN, adding TCRdist sequence similarity when clustering within HLA-allele-positive subsets. Co-occurrence clustering excluded repertoires with fewer than 30,000 or more than 120,000 public chains, plus five with anomalous nucleotide sharing. The table was pulled from immuneACCESS by TCRdb, which kept in-frame rearrangements only. Such tables lose some clones; where checked, under half of the loss comes from unresolved V genes, and the rest has no known cause. The V and J calls and clone size are taken from that table; D and trimming were inferred from the DNA. This sample gives 85,000 to 120,000 clones in total; more than 70% of them show up just once. 2% to 3% of the sample lies in the top ten.

The sample consisted of PBMCs. The receptor was isolated from a man aged 35-49 years in good health and CMV-seronegative.

The CDR3 amino acid sequence is: CASSLRGTSGAGELFF. The DNA sequence reads TGTGCCAGCAGCTTGAGGGGGACTAGCGGGGCCGGGGAGCTGTTTTTT. The rearrangement joined TRBV5-4 to TRBJ2-2; 13 junctional bases match TRBD2. Spanning cysteine to phenylalanine, the CDR3 consists of 16 amino acids. The only DNA kept is the CDR3, 48 bases in frame from the first base. Ends trimmed: V by 1 base, J by 6 bases; bases unmatched to a gene: 3. The germline V gene (reference sequence) specifies SGHNT as CDR1 and YYREEE as CDR2.